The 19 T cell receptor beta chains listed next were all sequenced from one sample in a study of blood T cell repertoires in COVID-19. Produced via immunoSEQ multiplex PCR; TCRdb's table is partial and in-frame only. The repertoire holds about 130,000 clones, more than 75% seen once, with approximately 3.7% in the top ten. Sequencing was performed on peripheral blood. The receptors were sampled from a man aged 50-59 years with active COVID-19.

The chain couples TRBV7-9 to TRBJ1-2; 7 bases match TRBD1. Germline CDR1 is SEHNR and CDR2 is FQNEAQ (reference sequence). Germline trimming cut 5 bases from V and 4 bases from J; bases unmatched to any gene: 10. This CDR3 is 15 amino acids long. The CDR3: CASSRGTVNSYGYTF. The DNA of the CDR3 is TGTGCCAGCAGCCGCGGGACAGTGAACTCCTATGGCTACACCTTC.

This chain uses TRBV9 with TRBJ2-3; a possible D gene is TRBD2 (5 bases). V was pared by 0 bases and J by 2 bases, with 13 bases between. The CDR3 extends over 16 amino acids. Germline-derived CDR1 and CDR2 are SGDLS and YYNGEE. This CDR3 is CASSVAPSPNTDTQYF. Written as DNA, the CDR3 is TGTGCCAGCAGCGTAGCTCCTAGCCCAAACACAGATACGCAGTATTTT.

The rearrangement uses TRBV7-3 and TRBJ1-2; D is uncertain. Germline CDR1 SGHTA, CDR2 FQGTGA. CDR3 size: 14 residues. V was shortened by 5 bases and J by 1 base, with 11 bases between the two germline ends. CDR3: CASSPGGNNYGYTF. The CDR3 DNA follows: TGTGCCAGCAGCCCCGGCGGGAATAACTATGGCTACACCTTC.

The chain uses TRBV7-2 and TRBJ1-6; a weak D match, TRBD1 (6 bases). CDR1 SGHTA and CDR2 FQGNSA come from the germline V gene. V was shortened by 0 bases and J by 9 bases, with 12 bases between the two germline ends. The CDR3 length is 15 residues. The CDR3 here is CASSLATRGASPLHF. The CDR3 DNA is TGTGCCAGCAGCTTAGCGACCAGGGGAGCTTCACCCCTCCACTTT.

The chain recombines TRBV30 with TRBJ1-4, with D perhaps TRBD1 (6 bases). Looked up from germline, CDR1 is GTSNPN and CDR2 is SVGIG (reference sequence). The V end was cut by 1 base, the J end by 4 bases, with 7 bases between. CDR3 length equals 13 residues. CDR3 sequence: CAWSGGHNEKLFF. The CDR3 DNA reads TGTGCCTGGAGTGGGGGGCATAATGAAAAACTGTTTTTT.

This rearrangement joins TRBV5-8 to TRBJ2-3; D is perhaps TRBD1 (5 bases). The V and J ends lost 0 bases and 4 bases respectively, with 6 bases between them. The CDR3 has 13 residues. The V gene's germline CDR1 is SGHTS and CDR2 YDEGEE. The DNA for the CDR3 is TGTGCCAGCAGCTTGGGGACATCAGATACGCAGTATTTT. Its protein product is CASSLGTSDTQYF.

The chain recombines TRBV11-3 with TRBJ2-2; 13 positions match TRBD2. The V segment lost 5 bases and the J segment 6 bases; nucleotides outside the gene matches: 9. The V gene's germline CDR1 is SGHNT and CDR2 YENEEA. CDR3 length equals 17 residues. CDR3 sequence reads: CASSLTSGGAYPGELFF. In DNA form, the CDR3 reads TGTGCCAGCAGCCTTACTAGCGGGGGGGCGTATCCCGGGGAGCTGTTTTTT.

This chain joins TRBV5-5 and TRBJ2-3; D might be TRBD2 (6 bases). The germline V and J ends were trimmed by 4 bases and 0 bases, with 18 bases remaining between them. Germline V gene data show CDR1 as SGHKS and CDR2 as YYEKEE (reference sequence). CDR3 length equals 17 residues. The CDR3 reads CASSLGLLSPSTDTQYF. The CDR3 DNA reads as TGTGCCAGCAGCCTGGGACTGCTTTCCCCTAGCACAGATACGCAGTATTTT.

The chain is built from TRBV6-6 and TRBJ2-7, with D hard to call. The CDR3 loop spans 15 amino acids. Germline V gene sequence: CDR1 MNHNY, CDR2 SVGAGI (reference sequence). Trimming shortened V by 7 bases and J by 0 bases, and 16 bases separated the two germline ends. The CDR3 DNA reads TGTGCCAGCAACGGTGAACGCGTCTTCTCCTACGAGCAGTACTTC. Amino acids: CASNGERVFSYEQYF.

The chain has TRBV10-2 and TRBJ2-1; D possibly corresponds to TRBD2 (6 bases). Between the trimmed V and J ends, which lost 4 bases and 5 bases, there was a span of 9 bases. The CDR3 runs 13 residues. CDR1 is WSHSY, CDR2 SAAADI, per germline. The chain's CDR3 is CASSVRGHNEQFF. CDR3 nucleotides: TGCGCCAGCAGTGTGCGGGGTCACAATGAGCAGTTCTTC.

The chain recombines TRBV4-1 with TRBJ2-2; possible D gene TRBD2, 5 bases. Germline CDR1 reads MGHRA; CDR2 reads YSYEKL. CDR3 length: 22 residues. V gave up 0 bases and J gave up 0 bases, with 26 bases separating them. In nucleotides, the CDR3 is TGCGCCAGCAGCCAAGATAAACGCCCCTTAGGCGGGCGCGGTCCGAACACCGGGGAGCTGTTTTTT. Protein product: CASSQDKRPLGGRGPNTGELFF.

This CDR3 reads CSVESGAGNTIYF. CDR3 sequence (DNA): TGCAGCGTTGAATCCGGGGCTGGAAACACCATATATTTT. This chain links TRBV29-1 with TRBJ1-3; D not certain. The CDR3 is made up of 13 amino acids. CDR1 and CDR2 (germline): SQVTM, ANQGSEA. The V and J ends lost 2 bases and 2 bases respectively, with 7 bases between them.

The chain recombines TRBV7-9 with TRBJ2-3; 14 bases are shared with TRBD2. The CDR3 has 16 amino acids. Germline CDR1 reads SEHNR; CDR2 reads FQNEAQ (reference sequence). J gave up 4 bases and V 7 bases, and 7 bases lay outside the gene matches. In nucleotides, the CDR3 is TGTGCCAGCAACCCCCCGGGACTAGCGGGAGCAGATACGCAGTATTTT. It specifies CASNPPGLAGADTQYF.

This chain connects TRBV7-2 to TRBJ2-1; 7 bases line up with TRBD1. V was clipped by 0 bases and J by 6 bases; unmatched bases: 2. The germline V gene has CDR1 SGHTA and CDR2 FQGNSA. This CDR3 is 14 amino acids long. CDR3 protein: CASSLAGQLNEQFF. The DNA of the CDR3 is TGTGCCAGCAGCTTAGCGGGACAGCTCAATGAGCAGTTCTTC.

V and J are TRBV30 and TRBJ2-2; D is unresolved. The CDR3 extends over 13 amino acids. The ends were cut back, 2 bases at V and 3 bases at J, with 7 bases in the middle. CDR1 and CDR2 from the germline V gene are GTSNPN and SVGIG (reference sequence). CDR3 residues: CAWSPTYTGELFF. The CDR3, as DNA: TGTGCCTGGAGTCCCACATACACCGGGGAGCTGTTTTTT.

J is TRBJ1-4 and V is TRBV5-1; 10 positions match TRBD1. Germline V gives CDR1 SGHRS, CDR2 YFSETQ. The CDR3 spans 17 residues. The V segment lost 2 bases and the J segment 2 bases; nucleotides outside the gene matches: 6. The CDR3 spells CASSFLGQGGTNEKLFF. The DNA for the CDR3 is TGCGCCAGCAGCTTCCTTGGACAGGGGGGCACTAATGAAAAACTGTTTTTT.

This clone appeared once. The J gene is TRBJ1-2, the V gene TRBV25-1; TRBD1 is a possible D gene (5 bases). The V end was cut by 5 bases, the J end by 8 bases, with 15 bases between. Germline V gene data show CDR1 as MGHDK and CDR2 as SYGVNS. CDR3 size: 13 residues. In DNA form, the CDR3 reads TGTGCCAGCAGTCCCGGGGGGGGTCGGGGCTACACCTTC. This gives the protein CASSPGGGRGYTF.

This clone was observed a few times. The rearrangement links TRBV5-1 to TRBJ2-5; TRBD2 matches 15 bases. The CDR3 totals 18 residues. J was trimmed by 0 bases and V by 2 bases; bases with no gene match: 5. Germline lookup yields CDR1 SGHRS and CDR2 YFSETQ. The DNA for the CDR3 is TGCGCCAGCAGCTTTCAGGGACTAGCGGGGGGACACCAAGAGACCCAGTACTTC. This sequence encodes CASSFQGLAGGHQETQYF.

In DNA, the CDR3 is TGTGCCAGCTCACCGCCGGGACAGGGAAATTCACCCCTCCACTTT. It translates to CASSPPGQGNSPLHF. The rearrangement joins TRBV18 to TRBJ1-6; 9 bases match TRBD1. V lost 3 bases and J lost 7; bases outside the gene matches: 4. The CDR3 extends over 15 amino acids. The germline V gene encodes CDR1 KGHSH and CDR2 LQKENI.